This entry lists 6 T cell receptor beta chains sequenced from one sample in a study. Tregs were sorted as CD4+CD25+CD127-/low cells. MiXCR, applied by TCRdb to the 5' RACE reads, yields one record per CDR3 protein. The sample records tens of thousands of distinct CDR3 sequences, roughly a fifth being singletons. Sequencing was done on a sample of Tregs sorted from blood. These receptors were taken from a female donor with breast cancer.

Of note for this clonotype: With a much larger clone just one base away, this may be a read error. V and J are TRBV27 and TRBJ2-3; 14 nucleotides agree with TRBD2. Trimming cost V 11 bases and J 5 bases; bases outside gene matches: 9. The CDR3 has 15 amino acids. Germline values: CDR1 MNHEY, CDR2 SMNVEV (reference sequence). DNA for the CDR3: TGTGCCGGCACGACCGGGACTAGCGGGAGAGATACGCAGTATTTT. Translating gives CAGTTGTSGRDTQYF.

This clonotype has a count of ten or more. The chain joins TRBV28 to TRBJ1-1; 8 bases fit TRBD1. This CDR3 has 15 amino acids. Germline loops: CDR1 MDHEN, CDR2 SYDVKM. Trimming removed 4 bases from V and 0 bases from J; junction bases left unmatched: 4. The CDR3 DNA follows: TGTGCCAGCAGTTCCTCGGACAGGGTGAACACTGAAGCTTTCTTT. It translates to CASSSSDRVNTEAFF.

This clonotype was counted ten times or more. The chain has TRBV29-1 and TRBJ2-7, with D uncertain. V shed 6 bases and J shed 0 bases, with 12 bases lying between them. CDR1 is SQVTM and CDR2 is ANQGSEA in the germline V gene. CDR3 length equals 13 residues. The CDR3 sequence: CSVRLADSYEQYF. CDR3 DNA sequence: TGCAGCGTCCGGTTGGCAGACTCCTACGAGCAGTACTTC.

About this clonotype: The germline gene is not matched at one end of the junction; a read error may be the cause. The CDR3 reads CASRAGLLNYNEQLF. The CDR3 nucleotides read TGCGCCAGCAGGGCAGGACTCCTAAATTACAATGAGCAGCTCTTC. The J gene is TRBJ2-1, the V gene TRBV5-1, with D possibly matching TRBD2 (5 bases). The CDR3 is made up of 15 amino acids. Germline lookup yields CDR1 SGHRS and CDR2 YFSETQ.

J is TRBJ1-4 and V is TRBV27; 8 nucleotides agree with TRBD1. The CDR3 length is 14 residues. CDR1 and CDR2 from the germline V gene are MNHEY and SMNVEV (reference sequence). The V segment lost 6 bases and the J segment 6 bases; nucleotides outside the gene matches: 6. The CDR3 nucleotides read TGTGCCAGCAGCAGGACAGGGTCGTATGAAAAACTGTTTTTT. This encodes CASSRTGSYEKLFF. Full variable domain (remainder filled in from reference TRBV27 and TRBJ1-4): EAQVTQNPRYLITVTGKKLTVTCSQNMNHEYMSWYRQDPGLGLRQIYYSMNVEVTDKGDVPEGYKVSRKEKRNFPLILESPSPNQTSLYFCASSRTGSYEKLFFGSGTQLSVL.

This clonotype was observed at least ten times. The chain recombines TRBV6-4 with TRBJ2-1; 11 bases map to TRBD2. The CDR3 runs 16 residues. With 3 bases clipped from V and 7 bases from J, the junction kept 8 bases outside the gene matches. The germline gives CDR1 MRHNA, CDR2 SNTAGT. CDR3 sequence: CASSDSSGRFRNEQFF. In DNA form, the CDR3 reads TGTGCCAGCAGTGATTCTAGCGGGAGGTTTAGGAATGAGCAGTTCTTC.